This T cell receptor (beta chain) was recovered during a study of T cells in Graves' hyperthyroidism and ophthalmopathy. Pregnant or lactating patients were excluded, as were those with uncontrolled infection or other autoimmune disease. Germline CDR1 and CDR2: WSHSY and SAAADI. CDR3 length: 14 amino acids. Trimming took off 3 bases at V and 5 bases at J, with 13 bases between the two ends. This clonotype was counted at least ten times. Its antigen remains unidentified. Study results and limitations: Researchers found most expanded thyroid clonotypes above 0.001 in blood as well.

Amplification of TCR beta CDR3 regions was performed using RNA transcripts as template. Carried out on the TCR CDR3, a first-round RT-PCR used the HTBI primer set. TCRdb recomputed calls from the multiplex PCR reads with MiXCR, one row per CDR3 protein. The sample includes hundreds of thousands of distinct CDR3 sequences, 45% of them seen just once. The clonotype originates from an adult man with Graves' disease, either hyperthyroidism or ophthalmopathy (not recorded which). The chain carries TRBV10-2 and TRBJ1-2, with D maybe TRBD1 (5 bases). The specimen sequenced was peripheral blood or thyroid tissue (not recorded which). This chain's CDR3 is CASSEGVQVYGYTF. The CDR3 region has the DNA TGCGCCAGCAGTGAAGGGGTTCAGGTTTATGGCTACACCTTC.